Shown below are 30 T cell receptor beta chains from a single sample sequenced in a study of blood T cell repertoires in COVID-19 (dated by TCRdb to 2018 to 2020). Receptor amplification or capture employed the immunoSEQ multiplex PCR assay. Drawn from immuneACCESS, this table holds only the in-frame rearrangements with V and J called that TCRdb kept. Clones are partly lost; checked studies trace under half to an unresolved V gene and leave the rest unexplained. This sample gives 200,000 to 250,000 clones in total; roughly 89% of them show up just once. The top ten hold 3% to 4.5% of the sample. The sample comprised PBMCs or T cells enriched from blood (not recorded which). These TCRs come from a woman aged 40 to 49 with acute COVID-19.

The rearrangement links TRBV29-1 to TRBJ2-1; TRBD2 matches 9 bases. CDR3 length: 13 amino acids. Germline V CDR1 and CDR2: SQVTM, ANQGSEA. V lost 6 bases and J lost 9; bases outside the gene matches: 9. The CDR3: CSVPAGGVGEQFF. The CDR3, as DNA: TGCAGCGTCCCAGCGGGGGGCGTGGGTGAGCAGTTCTTC.

The chain is built from TRBV7-9 and TRBJ2-2; 11 bases match TRBD1. Germline assignment: CDR1 SEHNR and CDR2 FQNEAQ (reference sequence). The CDR3 totals 14 residues. Trimming cost V 4 bases and J 8 bases; bases outside gene matches: 3. The CDR3 spells CASSWDRGAGELFF. The DNA of the CDR3 is TGTGCCAGCAGCTGGGACAGGGGGGCTGGGGAGCTGTTTTTT.

This sequence joins TRBV7-9 and TRBJ1-4, with 9 bases aligning to TRBD1. Germline CDR1 reads SEHNR; CDR2 reads FQNEAQ (reference sequence). Unmatched junction bases numbered 5, after V lost 4 bases and J lost 8 bases. The CDR3 has 14 amino acids. The CDR3 protein is CASSSTTGGEKLFF. The DNA for the CDR3 is TGTGCCAGCAGCTCGACGACAGGGGGGGAAAAACTGTTTTTT.

V and J are TRBV30 and TRBJ1-2, with D tentatively TRBD1 (6 bases). The CDR3 spans 17 residues. V gave up 4 bases and J gave up 2 bases, with 23 bases separating them. The germline CDR1 and CDR2 sequences are GTSNPN and SVGIG (reference sequence). Written as DNA, the CDR3 is TGTGCCTGGAAAAGGTTAGGACAGCACCTCCTGAACTATGGCTACACCTTC. This codes for CAWKRLGQHLLNYGYTF.

DNA of the CDR3: TGTGCCAGCAGTTCAGGGGGCAGAGGCGGGGAGCTGTTTTTT. Translating gives CASSSGGRGGELFF. This chain joins TRBV6-5 and TRBJ2-2, with 8 bases that match TRBD1. V trimming: 4 bases; J trimming: 7 bases; junction bases outside the gene matches: 5. The CDR3 extends over 14 amino acids. CDR1 and CDR2 (germline): MNHEY, SVGAGI.

The V call is TRBV6-1, the J call TRBJ1-4; the match to TRBD1 covers 8 bases. This CDR3 is built from 17 residues. J lost 2 bases, V lost 6 bases, and 11 bases had no gene match. CDR1 and CDR2 from the germline V gene are MNHNS and SASEGT. CDR3 in amino acids: CASSETGTGATNEKLFF. In DNA form, the CDR3 reads TGTGCCAGCAGCGAAACCGGGACAGGTGCTACTAATGAAAAACTGTTTTTT.

The rearrangement joins TRBV5-4 to TRBJ2-5; 7 bases line up with TRBD1. V lost 3 bases and J lost 4; bases outside the gene matches: 6. This CDR3 region has 14 residues. Germline V CDR1 and CDR2: SGHNT, YYREEE (reference sequence). The chain's CDR3 is CASSSKGAGETQYF. CDR3 bases: TGTGCCAGCAGCTCAAAGGGGGCCGGAGAGACCCAGTACTTC. The variable domain in full, with the rest retrieved from reference TRBV5-4 and TRBJ2-5, is ETGVTQSPTHLIKTRGQQVTLRCSSQSGHNTVSWYQQALGQGPQFIFQYYREEENGRGNFPPRFSGLQFPNYSSELNVNALELDDSALYLCASSSKGAGETQYFGPGTRLLVL.

V gene TRBV19 combines with J gene TRBJ1-4, with no clear D. CDR3 length equals 16 residues. The germline CDR1 and CDR2 sequences are LNHDA and SQIVND (reference sequence). Trimming pared 5 bases from V and 0 bases from J, leaving 13 bases between. CDR3 nucleotides: TGTGCCAGTAGTTCCAGATTGACTTCAACTAATGAAAAACTGTTTTTT. Its translation is CASSSRLTSTNEKLFF.

The chain joins TRBV2 to TRBJ2-7; D is unclear. Germline V gene data show CDR1 as SNHLY and CDR2 as FYNNEI. This CDR3 comprises 15 residues. The V end lost 3 bases, the J end lost 3 bases, and 15 bases lay between the germline ends. The CDR3 DNA reads TGTGCCAGCAGTGACTTGTCTCGTATAGACTACGAGCAGTACGTC. This translates into CASSDLSRIDYEQYV.

The genes are TRBV19 and TRBJ2-1; TRBD2 matches 8 bases. Germline trimming cut 3 bases from V and 3 bases from J; bases unmatched to any gene: 7. CDR3 length: 16 amino acids. Germline V gene sequence: CDR1 LNHDA, CDR2 SQIVND (reference sequence). CDR3 residues: CASSIRRGVNYNEQFF. The CDR3 coding sequence is TGTGCCAGTAGTATCCGGCGGGGGGTTAACTACAATGAGCAGTTCTTC.

This clone was found once. V usage is TRBV19 and J usage is TRBJ1-1; 7 bases are shared with TRBD1. The germline CDR1 and CDR2 sequences are LNHDA and SQIVND (reference sequence). The CDR3 length is 14 residues. V lost 5 bases and J lost 0; bases outside the gene matches: 3. CDR3 in DNA: TGTGCCAGTAGTGTGGGGACAGTGAACACTGAAGCTTTCTTT. It specifies CASSVGTVNTEAFF. The full variable domain, in which reference TRBV19 and TRBJ1-1 provide the parts outside the CDR3, is DGGITQSPKYLFRKEGQNVTLSCEQNLNHDAMYWYRQDPGQGLRLIYYSQIVNDFQKGDIAEGYSVSREKKESFPLTVTSAQKNPTAFYLCASSVGTVNTEAFFGQGTRLTVV.

The chain carries TRBV3-1 (or the pseudogene TRBV3-2) and TRBJ2-7, with 8 bases aligning to TRBD1. Germline values: CDR1 LGHDT, CDR2 YNNKEL (reference sequence). The ends lost 4 bases at V and 6 bases at J; junction bases unmatched: 2. This CDR3 is built from 12 residues. The CDR3 DNA reads as TGTGCCAGCAGCCCCGGACAGGGCGAGCAGTACTTC. Translated: CASSPGQGEQYF.

This clone was counted once. V and J are TRBV25-1 and TRBJ1-1, with 9 nucleotides matching TRBD1. Per germline, CDR1 MGHDK and CDR2 SYGVNS. The CDR3 loop spans 13 amino acids. V shed 10 bases and J 0 bases; nucleotides not matched to a gene: 3. The CDR3 loop is CATGQGLNTEAFF. In DNA form, the CDR3 reads TGTGCCACGGGACAGGGTTTGAACACTGAAGCTTTCTTT.

V and J are TRBV6-6 and TRBJ1-5; D perhaps matches TRBD1 (6 bases). The germline V and J ends were trimmed by 5 bases and 6 bases, with 17 bases remaining between them. The CDR3 runs to 15 residues. Germline CDR1 is MNHNY and CDR2 is SVGAGI (reference sequence). The CDR3 sequence is CASSTSGVFVQPQHF. CDR3 coding DNA: TGTGCCAGCAGTACGTCAGGGGTTTTCGTTCAGCCCCAGCATTTT.

The rearrangement links TRBV19 to TRBJ2-1; no definite D call. V was cut by 2 bases and J by 10 bases, with 9 bases left in between. The CDR3 contains 12 residues. The germline V gene encodes CDR1 LNHDA and CDR2 SQIVND (reference sequence). CDR3 DNA: TGTGCCAGTAGTATAAATCCCCTAGAGCAGTTCTTC. Protein sequence: CASSINPLEQFF.

The DNA for the CDR3 is TGTGCCAACACGAGGGGGGGTTACACTGAAGCTTTCTTT. Its protein is CANTRGGYTEAFF. The V call is TRBV30, the J call TRBJ1-1, with D possibly TRBD1 on 6 matching bases. This CDR3 comprises 13 residues. The V gene's germline CDR1 is GTSNPN and CDR2 SVGIG (reference sequence). V was cut by 8 bases and J by 3 bases, with 16 bases left in between.

The rearrangement links TRBV6-1 to TRBJ1-2; D ambiguous. From germline, CDR1 is MNHNS and CDR2 SASEGT. Trimming removed 2 bases at V and 8 bases at J, with 15 bases between. The CDR3 has 14 residues. The CDR3 sequence is CASSETPTSGGYTF. The DNA of the CDR3 is TGTGCCAGCAGTGAAACTCCCACCTCGGGGGGCTACACCTTC.

The genes are TRBV9 and TRBJ1-2, with TRBD1 identical over 8 bases. Per germline, CDR1 SGDLS and CDR2 YYNGEE. The ends lost 3 bases at V and 7 bases at J; junction bases unmatched: 11. CDR3 length equals 15 residues. In DNA form, the CDR3 reads TGTGCCAGCAGCGACCGACAGGGGCTGGCGGGTGGCTACACCTTC. As protein: CASSDRQGLAGGYTF.

The genes are TRBV7-9 and TRBJ1-3; D is undetermined. V was clipped by 7 bases and J by 1 base, with 14 bases between them. In germline, CDR1 is SEHNR, CDR2 FQNEAQ (reference sequence). The CDR3 totals 15 residues. The CDR3, as DNA: TGTGCCAGCATCAAGAACTCCCGGTCTGGAAACACCATATATTTT. Translated, it gives CASIKNSRSGNTIYF. Combining the CDR3 with reference TRBV7-9 and TRBJ1-3 gives the whole variable domain DTGVSQNPRHKITKRGQNVTFRCDPISEHNRLYWYRQTLGQGPEFLTYFQNEAQLEKSRLLSDRFSAERPKGSFSTLEIQRTEQGDSAMYLCASIKNSRSGNTIYFGEGSWLTVV.

The CDR3 region has the DNA TGTGCCAGCAGCTCGGGATCTGGAAACACCATATATTTT. This encodes CASSSGSGNTIYF. This sequence joins TRBV7-9 and TRBJ1-3; no clear D gene. V was clipped by 4 bases and J by 1 base, with 5 bases between them. Germline V gives CDR1 SEHNR, CDR2 FQNEAQ (reference sequence). CDR3 length: 13 residues.

The chain is built from TRBV18 and TRBJ1-1; 9 bases agree with TRBD1. The germline V gene encodes CDR1 KGHSH and CDR2 LQKENI. The CDR3 covers 16 residues. V lost 1 base to trimming and J lost 1 base; unmatched junction nucleotides: 4. This CDR3 is CASSPHPGQGNTEAFF. The CDR3 DNA is TGTGCCAGCTCACCACATCCGGGACAGGGGAACACTGAAGCTTTCTTT.

This clone was seen only a few times. The chain combines TRBV9 with TRBJ1-1, with D possibly matching TRBD1 (5 bases). V was pared by 3 bases and J by 1 base, with 13 bases between. Germline V gene data show CDR1 as SGDLS and CDR2 as YYNGEE. The CDR3 extends over 15 amino acids. CDR3 residues: CASSGSGRGNTEAFF. As DNA, the CDR3 is TGTGCCAGCAGCGGAAGTGGAAGGGGGAACACTGAAGCTTTCTTT.

The rearrangement joins TRBV5-6 to TRBJ1-4, with 9 bases identical to TRBD1. Unmatched junction bases numbered 7, after V lost 0 bases and J lost 4 bases. Germline V gives CDR1 SGHDT, CDR2 YYEEEE. The CDR3 loop spans 17 amino acids. CDR3: CASSLGTGVSYNEKLFF. CDR3 coding DNA: TGTGCCAGCAGCTTGGGGACAGGGGTATCTTATAATGAAAAACTGTTTTTT.

The chain employs TRBV10-3 and TRBJ2-7; D is uncertain. The V and J ends lost 5 bases and 3 bases respectively, with 8 bases between them. Looked up from germline, CDR1 is ENHRY and CDR2 is SYGVKD. This CDR3 is built from 12 residues. CDR3 coding DNA: TGTGCCATCAGTTCCGACAACTACGAGCAGTACGTC. It codes for CAISSDNYEQYV.

The CDR3 protein is CAISESGRYNEQFF. DNA for the CDR3: TGTGCCATCAGTGAGTCAGGGAGATACAATGAGCAGTTCTTC. This chain links TRBV10-3 with TRBJ2-1; D is possibly TRBD2 (5 bases). Trimming pared 0 bases from V and 4 bases from J, leaving 7 bases between. Per the germline V gene, CDR1 is ENHRY and CDR2 is SYGVKD. This CDR3 has 14 residues.

The chain is built from TRBV5-1 and TRBJ2-3; 11 positions match TRBD2. V was clipped by 3 bases and J by 1 base; unmatched bases: 4. CDR1 SGHRS and CDR2 YFSETQ come from the germline V gene. This CDR3 region has 16 residues. The CDR3 nucleotides read TGCGCCAGCAGCTATCTAGCGGGGGGCGGCACAGATACGCAGTATTTT. Translation: CASSYLAGGGTDTQYF.

The V gene is TRBV5-6, the J gene TRBJ1-2; 8 nucleotides agree with TRBD1. The J segment lost 8 bases and the V segment lost 2 bases, leaving 14 bases of the junction unmatched. Looked up from germline, CDR1 is SGHDT and CDR2 is YYEEEE. The CDR3 has 16 amino acids. CDR3: CASSFRDRTFASGYTF. CDR3 nucleotide sequence: TGTGCCAGCAGCTTCCGGGACAGGACCTTTGCTAGCGGCTACACCTTC.

The chain uses TRBV14 and TRBJ2-1, with D uncertain. Germline lookup yields CDR1 SGHDN and CDR2 FVKESK. The germline V and J ends were trimmed by 1 base and 2 bases, with 15 bases remaining between them. The CDR3 runs 17 residues. CDR3 DNA sequence: TGTGCCAGCAGCCAAGGTTCCGTTAAACCGGCCTACAATGAGCAGTTCTTC. This sequence encodes CASSQGSVKPAYNEQFF.

This clone occurred a few times. This rearrangement joins TRBV19 to TRBJ1-2; unclear D gene. This CDR3 comprises 14 residues. Germline V gene lookup returns CDR1 LNHDA and CDR2 SQIVND (reference sequence). The V gene lost 0 bases and the J gene lost 2 bases, with 7 bases spanning the gap. The DNA for the CDR3 is TGTGCCAGTAGTATAGAGGGCCGCAACTATGGCTACACCTTC. Protein sequence: CASSIEGRNYGYTF.

V gene TRBV2 combines with J gene TRBJ1-5, with 8 bases lining up with TRBD1. The germline CDR1 and CDR2 sequences are SNHLY and FYNNEI. J gave up 6 bases and V 4 bases, and 5 bases lay outside the gene matches. The CDR3 is made up of 14 amino acids. The CDR3 DNA reads as TGTGCCAGCAGTGCGACAGGGGTAAGTCAGCCCCAGCATTTT. Its translation is CASSATGVSQPQHF.